These 5 T cell receptor beta chains were all obtained from the same sample, sequenced in a study of cytomegalovirus exposure and HLA in healthy donors. The PCR had 60 Vbeta and 13 Jbeta primers. Produced via immunoSEQ multiplex PCR; TCRdb's table is partial and in-frame only. There are about 180,000 clones in the sample; about 85% occur only once, and approximately 1.3% lies in the top ten. Sequenced material: PBMCs. The receptors were sampled from a girl between 5 and 17 years old in good health and CMV-seropositive.

In its sample, this clone was seen once. The chain joins TRBV4-1 to TRBJ2-3; TRBD2 matches 11 bases. This CDR3 is built from 17 residues. V lost 0 bases, J lost 7 bases, and 9 bases stayed unmatched. The germline V gene encodes CDR1 MGHRA and CDR2 YSYEKL. The CDR3 DNA sequence: TGCGCCAGCAGCCAAGAACTAGCGGGAGTGGGAGGAAATACGCAGTATTTT. As protein: CASSQELAGVGGNTQYF.

This chain connects TRBV7-9 to TRBJ2-5; a possible D gene is TRBD2 (5 bases). The V gene lost 1 base and the J gene lost 0 bases, with 9 bases spanning the gap. The CDR3 loop spans 15 amino acids. Germline values: CDR1 SEHNR, CDR2 FQNEAQ (reference sequence). The CDR3: CASSLVRRYQETQYF. CDR3 bases: TGTGCCAGCAGCTTAGTCAGGAGGTACCAAGAGACCCAGTACTTC.

The chain uses TRBV4-1 and TRBJ1-2, with 12 bases fitting TRBD1. J was trimmed by 4 bases and V by 4 bases; bases with no gene match: 16. Per the germline V gene, CDR1 is MGHRA and CDR2 is YSYEKL. CDR3 length: 19 residues. The CDR3 nucleotides are TGCGCCAGCAGCCGACCAATCCCGGGACAGGGGGCTTCTGGCTATGGCTACACCTTC. It codes for CASSRPIPGQGASGYGYTF.

This sequence joins TRBV5-1 and TRBJ2-7, with D maybe TRBD2 (5 bases). This CDR3 has 15 residues. The V end was cut by 4 bases, the J end by 0 bases, with 14 bases between. From germline, CDR1 is SGHRS and CDR2 YFSETQ. CDR3: CASSRIPGNSYEQYF. The DNA for the CDR3 is TGCGCCAGCAGCCGTATCCCCGGGAACTCCTACGAGCAGTACTTC.

V and J are TRBV6-1 and TRBJ1-2, with D possibly TRBD1 on 6 matching bases. The CDR3 runs to 16 residues. Germline loops: CDR1 MNHNS, CDR2 SASEGT. Between the trimmed V and J ends, which lost 4 bases and 7 bases, there was a span of 22 bases. CDR3 nucleotides: TGTGCCAGCAGTGCATCTCCGGGACAAGTATGGGGTGGCTACACCTTC. Translated: CASSASPGQVWGGYTF.